A single sample gave rise to the 13 T cell receptor beta chains below, sequenced in a study of blood T cells in healthy people across ages. For the second PCR, which ran for 7 to 11 cycles, a sample-barcoded 5' primer and a J-beta primer mix were used. TCRdb re-called the 5' RACE reads with MiXCR, one entry per CDR3 protein. The sample lists about 1.4 million distinct CDR3 sequences, 55% to 75% seen once, with over 5.5% in the top ten. The specimen was blood. The receptor source for this set is a man between 18 and 35 years old in good health.

The genes are TRBV28 and TRBJ1-2, with TRBD1 identical over 7 bases. The trim removed 3 bases at V and 0 bases at J, leaving 4 bases unmatched. CDR3 length equals 15 residues. CDR1 and CDR2 (germline): MDHEN, SYDVKM. CDR3 loop: CASSFGTVTNYGYTF. CDR3 nucleotide sequence: TGTGCCAGCAGTTTTGGGACAGTAACTAACTATGGCTACACCTTC.

V and J are TRBV24-1 and TRBJ2-1; D might be TRBD1 or TRBD2, each matching 6 bases. The ends were cut back, 3 bases at V and 5 bases at J, with 13 bases in the middle. Per germline, CDR1 KGHDR and CDR2 SFDVKD. The CDR3 extends over 15 amino acids. This chain's CDR3 is CATSDVRGADNEQFF. The CDR3, as DNA: TGTGCCACCAGTGATGTTAGGGGGGCGGACAATGAGCAGTTCTTC.

The sample holds a few counts of this clonotype. This chain connects TRBV4-3 to TRBJ1-2, with a tentative D call TRBD1 (5 bases). V dropped 4 bases and J dropped 8 bases, with 17 bases sitting between them. The CDR3 spans 14 residues. Germline CDR1 and CDR2: LGHNA and YSLEER. The CDR3 sequence is CASSPSQGRSGYTF. DNA of the CDR3: TGCGCCAGCAGCCCGAGCCAGGGCCGAAGCGGCTACACCTTC.

The table lists this clonotype with a few counts. V is TRBV20-1 and J is TRBJ2-1; 8 bases fit TRBD2. Germline V gene sequence: CDR1 DFQATT, CDR2 SNEGSKA (reference sequence). CDR3 length equals 20 residues. V lost 1 base, J lost 6 bases, and 23 bases stayed unmatched. DNA for the CDR3: TGCAGTGCTAGAGGGTCTGCGGGAGGCAACGGTTTAAAAGGAATCAATGAGCAGTTCTTC. Translation: CSARGSAGGNGLKGINEQFF.

The chain couples TRBV11-2 to TRBJ2-1; no clear D gene. V dropped 3 bases and J dropped 6 bases, with 18 bases sitting between them. CDR1 and CDR2 from the germline V gene are SGHAT and FQNNGV. The CDR3 totals 16 residues. DNA for the CDR3: TGTGCCAGCAGCTTGGGCGTAGTTGCGACGTTCAATGAGCAGTTCTTC. Protein: CASSLGVVATFNEQFF.

The V gene is TRBV12-3 or TRBV12-4, the J gene TRBJ2-7, with 11 bases that match TRBD1. This CDR3 contains 16 residues. The trim removed 3 bases at V and 1 base at J, leaving 5 bases unmatched. The CDR3 here is CASSFRDRGGSYEQYF. The DNA for the CDR3 is TGTGCCAGCAGTTTTCGGGACAGGGGGGGATCCTACGAGCAGTACTTC.

The V and J genes are TRBV7-6 and TRBJ2-1; D is possibly TRBD2 (6 bases). This CDR3 comprises 13 residues. Germline V gene sequence: CDR1 SGHVS, CDR2 FNYEAQ. V lost 6 bases to trimming and J lost 6 bases, with 12 bases between them. CDR3 protein: CASSFRTINEQFF. In nucleotides, the CDR3 is TGTGCCAGCAGTTTTAGGACTATCAATGAGCAGTTCTTC. Together with reference TRBV7-6 and TRBJ2-1, the CDR3 gives the full variable domain: GAGVSQSPRYKVTKRGQDVALRCDPISGHVSLYWYRQALGQGPEFLTYFNYEAQQDKSGLPNDRFSAERPEGSISTLTIQRTEQRDSAMYRCASSFRTINEQFFGPGTRLTVL.

V and J are TRBV29-1 and TRBJ2-1; D unclear. V gave up 3 bases and J gave up 2 bases, with 8 bases separating them. This CDR3 region has 13 residues. Germline V gene data show CDR1 as SQVTM and CDR2 as ANQGSEA. CDR3 protein: CSVDSFTYNEQFF. The DNA of the CDR3 is TGCAGCGTTGATTCTTTTACCTACAATGAGCAGTTCTTC.

The chain carries TRBV6-5 and TRBJ2-7; D gene ambiguous. Germline V gene sequence: CDR1 MNHEY, CDR2 SVGAGI. V dropped 10 bases and J dropped 2 bases, with 15 bases sitting between them. The CDR3 loop spans 13 amino acids. The CDR3 sequence: CATGMGATYEQYF. The CDR3 nucleotides are TGTGCCACGGGTATGGGTGCCACCTACGAGCAGTACTTC.

The J gene is TRBJ2-7, the V gene TRBV20-1, with TRBD1 as a possible D gene (6 bases). The CDR3 extends over 15 amino acids. Deletions cut 3 bases from V and 4 bases from J, with 19 bases between. Per germline, CDR1 DFQATT and CDR2 SNEGSKA (reference sequence). CDR3 coding DNA: TGCAGTGCTAGTGTTTTCACAGGGATTTGGTACGAGCAGTACTTC. This sequence encodes CSASVFTGIWYEQYF.

V is TRBV6-1 and J is TRBJ1-2, with unresolved D. The length of the CDR3 is 15 residues. The V gene's germline CDR1 is MNHNS and CDR2 SASEGT. The V and J ends lost 4 bases and 4 bases respectively, with 16 bases between them. CDR3 DNA: TGTGCCAGCAGTGCCGATAGGGTTCAGGTCTATGGCTACACCTTC. Amino acid sequence: CASSADRVQVYGYTF.

The V and J genes are TRBV5-8 and TRBJ2-1; TRBD2 matches at 7 bases. Losses at the gene ends were 4 bases for V and 3 bases for J; bases not matched to a gene: 10. Germline-derived CDR1 and CDR2 are SGHTS and YDEGEE. The CDR3 has 16 amino acids. The CDR3 loop reads CASSPEGGGYYNEQFF. In DNA, the CDR3 is TGTGCCAGCAGCCCTGAAGGCGGGGGTTACTACAATGAGCAGTTCTTC.

J is TRBJ2-2 and V is TRBV11-2; D remains unclear. CDR1 and CDR2 (germline): SGHAT, FQNNGV. This CDR3 has 12 residues. Trimming left V 2 bases short and J 7 bases short, with 5 bases between. The CDR3: CASSLKDGELFF. The CDR3 region has the DNA TGTGCCAGCAGCTTAAAGGACGGGGAGCTGTTTTTT. Filled out from reference TRBV11-2 and TRBJ2-2, the complete variable domain reads EAGVAQSPRYKIIEKRQSVAFWCNPISGHATLYWYQQILGQGPKLLIQFQNNGVVDDSQLPKDRFSAERLKGVDSTLKIQPAKLEDSAVYLCASSLKDGELFFGEGSRLTVL.